The T cell receptor (beta chain) under discussion was sequenced for a study of blood T cell repertoires in COVID-19. Study information: COVID-19 samples, acute and convalescent, were from the United States, Italy and Spain. In each case, the material was cDNA or gDNA derived from T cells, B-cell-depleted T cells, or PBMCs.

This clone has more than one count but fewer than ten. The CDR3 contains 16 residues. Germline CDR1 is SGHVS and CDR2 is FQNEAQ. The trim removed 5 bases at V and 2 bases at J, leaving 11 bases unmatched. Original handling: Reference gene primer amplification gave estimated nucleated cell counts. Sequenced by immunoSEQ multiplex PCR; TCRdb stores in-frame clones only, minus some. The DNA was the basis for D and trimming; V, J and clone size are from that table. The table lists about 120,000 clones, 90% of them singletons. Sequencing was carried out using peripheral blood. This receptor was identified in an older woman with COVID-19, enrolled during active disease. The J gene is TRBJ2-7, the V gene TRBV7-8; 8 bases fit TRBD2. The CDR3 here is CASSPRGAGETYEQYF. DNA for the CDR3: TGTGCCAGCAGCCCCCGGGGAGCGGGGGAAACCTACGAGCAGTACTTC. The full variable domain, in which reference TRBV7-8 and TRBJ2-7 provide the parts outside the CDR3, is GAGVSQSPRYKVAKRGQDVALRCDPISGHVSLFWYQQALGQGPEFLTYFQNEAQLDKSGLPSDRFFAERPEGSVSTLKIQRTQQEDSAVYLCASSPRGAGETYEQYFGPGTRLTVT.